The entry below gives a single T cell receptor (beta chain) sequence along with its context. Its antigen is undetermined. TCRdb recomputed calls from the reads with MiXCR, one row per CDR3 protein. The sample lists some 400,000 distinct CDR3 sequences, roughly 31% seen once, with roughly 13% in the top ten. The data derive from a study of T cell repertoires in cytomegalovirus infection. Study-level background: TCR beta signatures that were public indicated CMV infection and matching HLA type.

Trimming stripped 8 bases from V and 3 bases from J, with 17 bases between. The CDR3 contains 14 residues. The germline V gene has CDR1 LNHDA and CDR2 SQIVND (reference sequence). Findings of the study overall: Cumulated frequencies of public TCR beta families served to identify carriers of CMV plus the relevant HLA. There were HLA-C-restricted CMV-specific TCR beta clonotypes dominating the ex vivo response.

The V call is TRBV19, the J call TRBJ2-7; no clear D. This receptor was obtained from a human donor in good health (CMV status not recorded). Some clones in this sample may be carry-over from other donors' samples. Material: PBMCs. This chain's CDR3 is CASRSVGGDYEQYF. In DNA form, the CDR3 reads TGTGCCAGTCGGAGCGTGGGTGGGGACTACGAGCAGTACTTC. Full variable domain (missing parts from reference TRBV19 and TRBJ2-7): DGGITQSPKYLFRKEGQNVTLSCEQNLNHDAMYWYRQDPGQGLRLIYYSQIVNDFQKGDIAEGYSVSREKKESFPLTVTSAQKNPTAFYLCASRSVGGDYEQYFGPGTRLTVT.